The entry below describes one T cell receptor (beta chain). Sample treatment: around 19 received Ad26.COV2.S at low or high dose, single or two shots; 5 received placebo; per-sample allocation not given. The samples date from day 63 after the first vaccine or placebo injection. An adult aged 18-55 years in Boston served as the donor. The data belong to a study of Ad26.COV2.S vaccination and SARS-CoV-2 variants. Overall study context: Participant was drawn from the COV1001 Ad26.COV2.S trial arm.

The protocol was immunoSEQ multiplex PCR, while the TCRdb copy is restricted to in-frame clones and leaves out a portion. Of about 680,000 clones listed, roughly 90% are singletons. Germline V CDR1 and CDR2: MGHRA, YSYEKL. The ends lost 1 base at V and 2 bases at J; junction bases unmatched: 6. The CDR3 extends over 17 amino acids. The TCR originated in a person aged 18-65 years who received the Ad26.COV2.S COVID-19 vaccine or a placebo. V gene TRBV4-1 combines with J gene TRBJ1-4; 8 positions agree with TRBD1. The sample in question was peripheral blood, obtained in a trial of Ad26.COV2.S vaccine versus placebo. The CDR3 DNA follows: TGCGCCAGCAGCCAAGGGGGGCAGGGGGCGACTAATGAAAAACTGTTTTTT. Amino acid sequence: CASSQGGQGATNEKLFF.